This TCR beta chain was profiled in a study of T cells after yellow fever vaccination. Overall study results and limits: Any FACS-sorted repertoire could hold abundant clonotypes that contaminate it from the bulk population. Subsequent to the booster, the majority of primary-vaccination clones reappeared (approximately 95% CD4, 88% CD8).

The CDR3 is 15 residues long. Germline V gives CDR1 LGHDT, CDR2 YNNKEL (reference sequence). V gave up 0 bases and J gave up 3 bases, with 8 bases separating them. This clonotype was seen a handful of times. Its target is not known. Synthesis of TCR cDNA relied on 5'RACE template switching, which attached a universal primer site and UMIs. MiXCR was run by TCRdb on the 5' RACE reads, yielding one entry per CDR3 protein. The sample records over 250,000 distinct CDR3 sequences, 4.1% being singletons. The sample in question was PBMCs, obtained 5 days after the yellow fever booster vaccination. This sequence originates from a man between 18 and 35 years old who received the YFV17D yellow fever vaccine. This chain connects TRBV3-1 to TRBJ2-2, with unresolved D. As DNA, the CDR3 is TGTGCCAGCAGCCAAGATGGAGCAGACACCGGGGAGCTGTTTTTT. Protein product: CASSQDGADTGELFF. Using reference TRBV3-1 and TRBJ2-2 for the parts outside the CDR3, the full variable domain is DTAVSQTPKYLVTQMGNDKSIKCEQNLGHDTMYWYKQDSKKFLKIMFSYNNKELIINETVPNRFSPKSPDKAHLNLHINSLELGDSAVYFCASSQDGADTGELFFGEGSRLTVL.